Shown below are 30 T cell receptor beta chains from a single sample sequenced in a study of neurological immune-mediated disorders. TCRdb analysed the 5' RACE reads with MiXCR anew, one entry per CDR3 protein. The top ten hold roughly 4.8% of the sample, which has roughly 48,000 distinct CDR3 sequences, around 13% seen once. Time point indicated: longitudinal time-point 2. What was sequenced was PBMCs. The receptors were gathered from a male donor with HTLV-1-associated myelopathy (HAM/TSP).

This clonotype showed up many times. The rearrangement links TRBV7-2 to TRBJ1-2; 7 nucleotides line up with TRBD1. CDR1 and CDR2 from the germline V gene are SGHTA and FQGNSA. The CDR3 length is 17 residues. The V and J ends lost 1 base and 2 bases, in that order; junction bases with no gene match: 10. The CDR3 DNA follows: TGTGCCAGCAGCTTAGGAGGCAGGGGGACCCACAACTATGGCTACACCTTC. Protein product: CASSLGGRGTHNYGYTF. Full variable domain (remainder filled in from reference TRBV7-2 and TRBJ1-2): GAGVSQSPSNKVTEKGKDVELRCDPISGHTALYWYRQSLGQGLEFLIYFQGNSAPDKSGLPSDRFSAERTGGSVSTLTIQRTQQEDSAVYLCASSLGGRGTHNYGYTFGSGTRLTVV.

This clonotype was recorded at least ten times. V gene TRBV5-1 combines with J gene TRBJ1-2, with D possibly being TRBD1 (5 bases). CDR3 length equals 13 residues. Germline V lookup: CDR1 SGHRS, CDR2 YFSETQ. Trimming took 4 bases from V and 4 from J, leaving 11 bases between them. DNA for the CDR3: TGCGCCAGCAGCCTAGACAGTATCTATGGCTACACCTTC. Translated: CASSLDSIYGYTF. Together with reference TRBV5-1 and TRBJ1-2, the CDR3 gives the full variable domain: KAGVTQTPRYLIKTRGQQVTLSCSPISGHRSVSWYQQTPGQGLQFLFEYFSETQRNKGNFPGRFSGRQFSNSRSEMNVSTLELGDSALYLCASSLDSIYGYTFGSGTRLTVV.

The sample holds many counts of this clonotype. This chain links TRBV29-1 with TRBJ2-1; D not certain. The CDR3 totals 13 residues. V lost 2 bases and J 6 bases, leaving 11 bases between the germline ends. CDR1 SQVTM and CDR2 ANQGSEA come from the germline V gene. The DNA of the CDR3 is TGCAGCGTTGAAAGTTCCAGCCCCAATGAGCAGTTCTTC. Translation: CSVESSSPNEQFF.

The chain combines TRBV5-6 with TRBJ2-3; D gene uncertain. Per germline, CDR1 SGHDT and CDR2 YYEEEE. This CDR3 is built from 14 residues. Trimming removed 6 bases at V and 8 bases at J, with 19 bases between. CDR3 in amino acids: CASKRDPASGTQYF. Here the CDR3 DNA reads TGTGCCAGCAAACGTGATCCAGCCTCCGGTACGCAGTATTTT.

There are many counts of this clonotype. The chain has TRBV5-1 and TRBJ2-5; perhaps TRBD2 as D (6 bases). The CDR3 loop spans 15 amino acids. The germline V gene encodes CDR1 SGHRS and CDR2 YFSETQ. Trimming took 0 bases from V and 2 from J, leaving 11 bases between them. DNA of the CDR3: TGCGCCAGCAGCTTGGAGGCGGGGCAACAAGAGACCCAGTACTTC. Protein sequence: CASSLEAGQQETQYF.

The sample holds many counts of this clonotype. The chain links TRBV7-9 to TRBJ2-3, with D tentatively TRBD2 (7 bases). CDR1 SEHNR and CDR2 FQNEAQ come from the germline V gene (reference sequence). The length of the CDR3 is 16 residues. Between the trimmed V and J ends, which lost 6 bases and 2 bases, there was a span of 18 bases. CDR3 DNA: TGTGCCAGCAGTGGTGGGGGGGGGCGTTCCACAGATACGCAGTATTTT. Its translation: CASSGGGGRSTDTQYF.

This chain uses TRBV7-6 with TRBJ2-7, with D tentatively TRBD1 (6 bases). There are 15 residues in the CDR3. V shed 0 bases and J shed 2 bases, with 11 bases lying between them. The germline gives CDR1 SGHVS, CDR2 FNYEAQ. The CDR3 nucleotides read TGTGCCAGCAGCTTAGCTGGGGGCCATCCCTACGAGCAGTACTTC. Its translation is CASSLAGGHPYEQYF. Filled out from reference TRBV7-6 and TRBJ2-7, the complete variable domain reads GAGVSQSPRYKVTKRGQDVALRCDPISGHVSLYWYRQALGQGPEFLTYFNYEAQQDKSGLPNDRFSAERPEGSISTLTIQRTEQRDSAMYRCASSLAGGHPYEQYFGPGTRLTVT.

Many counts were recorded for this clonotype. The CDR3 DNA follows: TGTGCCAGCAGTTACTCCCCAGATGAAAAACTGTTTTTT. It yields the protein CASSYSPDEKLFF. V usage is TRBV6-5 and J usage is TRBJ1-4; D not resolved. V was trimmed by 0 bases and J by 6 bases, leaving 5 bases between them. Germline CDR1 and CDR2: MNHEY and SVGAGI. The CDR3 contains 13 residues.

In its sample, this clonotype was seen many times. The V call is TRBV15, the J call TRBJ1-2; D gene unclear. V gave up 0 bases and J gave up 5 bases, with 13 bases separating them. The length of the CDR3 is 15 residues. From germline, CDR1 is LNHNV and CDR2 YYDKDF (reference sequence). Written as DNA, the CDR3 is TGTGCCACCAGCAGAGATATTGCGGGGAATTATGGCTACACCTTC. This translates into CATSRDIAGNYGYTF. Looking up the rest from reference TRBV15 and TRBJ1-2 gives the full variable domain: DAMVIQNPRYQVTQFGKPVTLSCSQTLNHNVMYWYQQKSSQAPKLLFHYYDKDFNNEADTPDNFQSRRPNTSFCFLDIRSPGLGDTAMYLCATSRDIAGNYGYTFGSGTRLTVV.

This clonotype was detected many times. This rearrangement joins TRBV20-1 to TRBJ1-1, with TRBD1 identical over 10 bases. From germline, CDR1 is DFQATT and CDR2 SNEGSKA (reference sequence). The CDR3 totals 12 residues. With V trimmed by 8 bases and J by 3 bases, 3 bases remained unmatched. The CDR3 region has the DNA TGCAGTCGACAGGGGGCGGACACTGAAGCTTTCTTT. Its protein is CSRQGADTEAFF.

This clonotype has at least ten counts. The chain employs TRBV10-2 and TRBJ2-3; D is unresolved. Looked up from germline, CDR1 is WSHSY and CDR2 is SAAADI. This CDR3 has 12 residues. V was cut by 6 bases and J by 4 bases, with 8 bases left in between. The CDR3 coding sequence is TGCGCCAGCAGCGTCCCCGCAGATACGCAGTATTTT. Its protein product is CASSVPADTQYF.

This clonotype was detected many times. V is TRBV7-6 and J is TRBJ1-6; the D is unclear. The germline V gene encodes CDR1 SGHVS and CDR2 FNYEAQ. V lost 1 base and J 7 bases, leaving 8 bases between the germline ends. This CDR3 region has 14 residues. In nucleotides, the CDR3 is TGTGCCAGCAGCTTAGGAGGGTGGAATTCACCCCTCCACTTT. Its protein product is CASSLGGWNSPLHF.

Many counts were recorded for this clonotype. The chain combines TRBV20-1 with TRBJ2-7; the D is unclear. From germline, CDR1 is DFQATT and CDR2 SNEGSKA (reference sequence). Trimming removed 0 bases at V and 1 base at J, with 7 bases between. The CDR3 is made up of 13 amino acids. The CDR3 DNA reads as TGCAGTGCTAGAGATCTAAGGTCCTACGAGCAGTACTTC. Protein product: CSARDLRSYEQYF.

The sample holds many counts of this clonotype. This sequence joins TRBV7-2 and TRBJ1-2; D not certain. The germline gives CDR1 SGHTA, CDR2 FQGNSA. The CDR3 has 14 amino acids. The V end was cut by 1 base, the J end by 8 bases, with 14 bases between. The CDR3 sequence: CASSLETTTAGYTF. CDR3 coding DNA: TGTGCCAGCAGCTTAGAAACAACAACGGCGGGCTACACCTTC.

This clonotype has ten or more counts. This chain uses TRBV10-3 with TRBJ2-3, with 11 bases that match TRBD2. Germline assignment: CDR1 ENHRY and CDR2 SYGVKD. V lost 5 bases to trimming and J lost 1 base; unmatched junction nucleotides: 2. The CDR3 loop spans 15 amino acids. In DNA form, the CDR3 reads TGTGCCATCAGTCCGGGACTAGCGGGCACAGATACGCAGTATTTT. Amino acids: CAISPGLAGTDTQYF.

The chain employs TRBV29-1 and TRBJ2-7; TRBD1 aligns across 7 bases. This CDR3 is 13 amino acids long. Trimming took 6 bases from V and 3 from J; bases not matched to a gene: 8. CDR1 is SQVTM, CDR2 ANQGSEA, per germline. CDR3 in DNA: TGCAGCGTCCACACAGGGGCTGGCTACGAGCAGTACTTC. This encodes CSVHTGAGYEQYF.

This clonotype was recorded at least ten times. The chain is built from TRBV7-2 and TRBJ2-7; the match to TRBD2 covers 8 bases. The V gene end was trimmed by 2 bases and the J gene end by 2 bases; junction bases not matched to a gene: 11. CDR1 SGHTA and CDR2 FQGNSA come from the germline V gene. The CDR3 spans 17 residues. The CDR3 protein is CASSLREGGATPYEQYF. CDR3 bases: TGTGCCAGCAGCTTACGGGAGGGAGGGGCGACGCCCTACGAGCAGTACTTC.

This clonotype was seen at least ten times. The rearrangement joins TRBV5-1 to TRBJ1-2; D gene unclear. V lost 7 bases, J lost 2 bases, and 15 bases lay in between. CDR3 length equals 14 residues. Per the germline V gene, CDR1 is SGHRS and CDR2 is YFSETQ. This CDR3 is CASSLQSRNYGYTF. The CDR3, as DNA: TGCGCCAGCTCCCTACAGAGTCGGAACTATGGCTACACCTTC.

This clonotype has at least ten counts. This chain joins TRBV6-1 and TRBJ1-1; TRBD1 matches 7 bases. This CDR3 has 14 residues. In germline, CDR1 is MNHNS, CDR2 SASEGT. With V trimmed by 4 bases and J by 1 base, 3 bases remained unmatched. CDR3 nucleotides: TGTGCCAGCAGTGCGTACAGGGGGAACACTGAAGCTTTCTTT. Translated, it gives CASSAYRGNTEAFF.

This clonotype was seen at least ten times. The rearrangement uses TRBV5-1 and TRBJ1-1, with a tentative D call TRBD1 (5 bases). CDR1 and CDR2 (germline): SGHRS, YFSETQ. CDR3 length: 16 residues. V lost 0 bases and J lost 7, with 19 bases in between. Here the CDR3 DNA reads TGCGCCAGCAGCTTGGATTTGTGGGGGAATACCTTTGAAGCTTTCTTT. The encoded protein is CASSLDLWGNTFEAFF.

This clonotype came up many times. The chain is built from TRBV5-1 and TRBJ2-1; maybe TRBD1 (5 bases). The length of the CDR3 is 16 residues. V lost 5 bases to trimming and J lost 1 base, with 16 bases between them. Germline CDR1 is SGHRS and CDR2 is YFSETQ. CDR3 in amino acids: CASRWSTGASYNEQFF. CDR3 coding DNA: TGCGCCAGCAGGTGGTCTACAGGCGCTTCCTACAATGAGCAGTTCTTC.

J is TRBJ1-6 and V is TRBV6-1, with D uncertain. The CDR3 loop spans 14 amino acids. V was clipped by 2 bases and J by 7 bases, with 9 bases between them. Germline V gene sequence: CDR1 MNHNS, CDR2 SASEGT. CDR3: CASSEHLQNSPLHF. The CDR3 DNA follows: TGTGCCAGCAGTGAACACCTACAGAATTCACCCCTCCACTTT.

With respect to this clonotype: Its ends do not fully match the called genes, so a read error is possible. V and J are TRBV6-5 and TRBJ1-2; a weak D match, TRBD1 (6 bases). The CDR3 runs 14 residues. Germline-derived CDR1 and CDR2 are MNHEY and SVGAGI. CDR3 loop: CASRQGRLNYGYTF. The CDR3 nucleotides are TGTGCCAGCAGACAGGGACGGCTTAACTATGGTTACACCTTC.

This clonotype was observed at least ten times. The chain links TRBV10-2 to TRBJ1-5; 8 bases match TRBD1. V shed 5 bases, J shed 6 bases, and the junction held 6 bases outside the gene matches. The CDR3 length is 14 residues. Germline V gene data show CDR1 as WSHSY and CDR2 as SAAADI. The CDR3 DNA is TGCGCCAGCAGTCCCGGACAGGGCAGTCAGCCCCAGCATTTT. This gives the protein CASSPGQGSQPQHF.

This clonotype appeared many times. This chain links TRBV5-1 with TRBJ2-1; 10 bases fit TRBD2. CDR3 length: 12 amino acids. The V gene end was trimmed by 3 bases and the J gene end by 10 bases; junction bases not matched to a gene: 1. CDR1 and CDR2 from the germline V gene are SGHRS and YFSETQ. The CDR3 sequence is CASSSGLAEQFF. The CDR3 DNA reads as TGCGCCAGCAGCTCGGGACTAGCGGAGCAGTTCTTC.

Ten or more counts support this clonotype. The V gene is TRBV7-9, the J gene TRBJ1-1; tentative D call: TRBD1 (6 bases). This CDR3 comprises 13 residues. V was pared by 0 bases and J by 7 bases, with 9 bases between. The V gene's germline CDR1 is SEHNR and CDR2 FQNEAQ (reference sequence). The CDR3 DNA sequence: TGTGCCAGCAGCTTAGCGGGGGGCGGTGAAGCTTTCTTT. As protein: CASSLAGGGEAFF.

This clonotype was counted many times. The rearrangement links TRBV15 to TRBJ1-1; D possibly corresponds to TRBD1 (5 bases). CDR1 is LNHNV, CDR2 YYDKDF, per germline (reference sequence). Trimming stripped 3 bases from V and 9 bases from J, with 14 bases between. This CDR3 contains 13 residues. The CDR3: CATSSRGRIQAFF. In nucleotides, the CDR3 is TGTGCCACCAGCAGTCGGGGGAGGATTCAAGCTTTCTTT.

This clonotype was recorded at least ten times. The chain combines TRBV10-3 with TRBJ2-4, with D maybe TRBD1 (6 bases). CDR3 size: 14 residues. The ends were cut back, 11 bases at V and 7 bases at J, with 21 bases in the middle. Germline lookup yields CDR1 ENHRY and CDR2 SYGVKD. The CDR3 coding sequence is TGTGCCGCAAAAGAGGTGTTGGACAGTAACATTCAGTACTTC. Translating gives CAAKEVLDSNIQYF.

This clonotype was counted at least ten times. The gene calls are TRBV5-1 and TRBJ2-3; D not certain. From germline, CDR1 is SGHRS and CDR2 YFSETQ. This CDR3 is 14 amino acids long. Trimming shortened V by 4 bases and J by 2 bases, and 11 bases separated the two germline ends. CDR3 residues: CASSTLTLTDTQYF. Written as DNA, the CDR3 is TGCGCCAGCAGCACACTGACACTCACAGATACGCAGTATTTT.

This clonotype has at least ten counts. The J gene is TRBJ2-7, the V gene TRBV5-1; TRBD1 or TRBD2 may be the D gene (7 bases each). The germline V gene encodes CDR1 SGHRS and CDR2 YFSETQ. V gave up 4 bases and J gave up 3 bases, with 17 bases separating them. This CDR3 region has 15 residues. The CDR3 nucleotides are TGCGCCAGCAGCCCCAGACAGGGAGGGGACTACGAGCAGTACTTC. It encodes CASSPRQGGDYEQYF.